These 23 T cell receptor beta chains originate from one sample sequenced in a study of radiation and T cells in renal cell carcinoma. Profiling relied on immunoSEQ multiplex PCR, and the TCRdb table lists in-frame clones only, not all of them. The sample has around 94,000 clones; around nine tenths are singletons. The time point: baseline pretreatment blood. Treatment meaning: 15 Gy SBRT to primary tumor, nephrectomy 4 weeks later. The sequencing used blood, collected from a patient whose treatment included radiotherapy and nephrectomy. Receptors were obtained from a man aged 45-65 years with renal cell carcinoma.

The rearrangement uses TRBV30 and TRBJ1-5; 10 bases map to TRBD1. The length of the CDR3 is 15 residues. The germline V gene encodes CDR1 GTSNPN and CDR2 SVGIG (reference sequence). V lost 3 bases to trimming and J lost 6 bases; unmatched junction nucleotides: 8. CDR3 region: CAWSLGTGVSQPQHF. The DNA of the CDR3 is TGTGCCTGGAGCCTCGGGACAGGGGTAAGTCAGCCCCAGCATTTT.

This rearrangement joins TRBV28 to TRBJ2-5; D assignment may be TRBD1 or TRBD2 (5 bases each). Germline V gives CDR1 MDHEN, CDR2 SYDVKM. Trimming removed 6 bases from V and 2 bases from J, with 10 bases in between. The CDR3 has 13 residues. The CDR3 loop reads CASRRGRQETQYF. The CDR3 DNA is TGTGCCAGCAGGAGGGGACGGCAAGAGACCCAGTACTTC.

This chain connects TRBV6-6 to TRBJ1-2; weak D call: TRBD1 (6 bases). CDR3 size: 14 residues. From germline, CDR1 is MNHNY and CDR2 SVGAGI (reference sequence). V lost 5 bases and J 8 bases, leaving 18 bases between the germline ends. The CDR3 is CASSPPGGGKGYTF. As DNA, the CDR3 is TGTGCCAGCAGTCCCCCGGGGGGGGGCAAAGGCTACACCTTC.

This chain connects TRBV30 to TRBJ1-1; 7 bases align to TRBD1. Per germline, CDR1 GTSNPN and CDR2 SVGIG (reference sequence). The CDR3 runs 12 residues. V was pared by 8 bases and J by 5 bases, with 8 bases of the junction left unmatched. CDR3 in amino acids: CAIGGAGTEAFF. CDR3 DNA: TGTGCCATAGGGGGCGCCGGGACTGAAGCTTTCTTT.

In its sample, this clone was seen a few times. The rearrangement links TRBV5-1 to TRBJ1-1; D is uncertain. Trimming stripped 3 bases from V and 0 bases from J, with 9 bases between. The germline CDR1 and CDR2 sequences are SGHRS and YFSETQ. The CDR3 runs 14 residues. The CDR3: CASSSGRMNTEAFF. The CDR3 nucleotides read TGCGCCAGCAGCTCCGGACGGATGAACACTGAAGCTTTCTTT.

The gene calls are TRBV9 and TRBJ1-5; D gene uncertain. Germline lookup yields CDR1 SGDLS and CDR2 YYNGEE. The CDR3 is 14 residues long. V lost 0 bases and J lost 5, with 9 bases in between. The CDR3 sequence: CASSVGSLDQPQHF. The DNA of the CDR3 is TGTGCCAGCAGCGTAGGGTCTCTAGATCAGCCCCAGCATTTT.

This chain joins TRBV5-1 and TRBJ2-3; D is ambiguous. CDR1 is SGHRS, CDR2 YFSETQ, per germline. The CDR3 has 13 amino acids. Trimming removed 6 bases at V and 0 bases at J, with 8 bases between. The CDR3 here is CASKEMSTDTQYF. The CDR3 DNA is TGCGCCAGCAAGGAGATGAGCACAGATACGCAGTATTTT.

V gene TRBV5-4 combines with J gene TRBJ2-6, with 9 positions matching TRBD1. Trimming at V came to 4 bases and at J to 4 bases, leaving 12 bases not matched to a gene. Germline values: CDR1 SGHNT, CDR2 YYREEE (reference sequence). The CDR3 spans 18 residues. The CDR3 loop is CASSRTGVGAAGANVLTF. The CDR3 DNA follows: TGTGCCAGCAGCCGGACAGGGGTAGGGGCGGCCGGGGCCAACGTCCTGACTTTC.

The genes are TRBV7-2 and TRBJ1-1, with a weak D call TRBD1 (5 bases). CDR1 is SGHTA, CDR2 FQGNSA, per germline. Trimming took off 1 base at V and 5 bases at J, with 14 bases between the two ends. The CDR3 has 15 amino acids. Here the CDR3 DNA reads TGTGCCAGCAGCTTAGTGGGAGGGGCTGAAACTGAAGCTTTCTTT. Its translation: CASSLVGGAETEAFF.

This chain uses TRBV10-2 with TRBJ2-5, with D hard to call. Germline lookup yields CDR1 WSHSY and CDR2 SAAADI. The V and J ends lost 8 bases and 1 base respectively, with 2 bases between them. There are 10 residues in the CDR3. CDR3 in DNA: TGCGCCAGCGGCCAAGAGACCCAGTACTTC. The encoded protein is CASGQETQYF.

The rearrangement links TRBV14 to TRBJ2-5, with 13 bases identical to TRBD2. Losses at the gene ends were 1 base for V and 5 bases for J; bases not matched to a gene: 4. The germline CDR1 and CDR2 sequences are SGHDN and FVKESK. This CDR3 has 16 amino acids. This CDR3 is CASSQVGLAGAETQYF. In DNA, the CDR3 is TGTGCCAGCAGCCAAGTAGGACTAGCGGGAGCGGAGACCCAGTACTTC.

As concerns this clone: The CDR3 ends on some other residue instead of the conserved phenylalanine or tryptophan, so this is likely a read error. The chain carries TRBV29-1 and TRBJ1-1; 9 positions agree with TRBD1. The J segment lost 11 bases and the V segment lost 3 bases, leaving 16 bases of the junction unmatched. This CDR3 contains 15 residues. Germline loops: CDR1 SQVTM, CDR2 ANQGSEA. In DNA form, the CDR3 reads TGCAGCGTTGAGGTTATGGGACAGGGAAACAAGGGGGCTTTCCTT. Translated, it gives CSVEVMGQGNKGAFL.

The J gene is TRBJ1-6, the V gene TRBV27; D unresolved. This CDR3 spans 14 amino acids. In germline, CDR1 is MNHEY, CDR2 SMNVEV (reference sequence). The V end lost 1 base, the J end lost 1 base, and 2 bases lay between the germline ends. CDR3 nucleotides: TGTGCCAGCAGTTTATGGTCCTATAATTCACCCCTCCACTTT. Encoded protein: CASSLWSYNSPLHF.

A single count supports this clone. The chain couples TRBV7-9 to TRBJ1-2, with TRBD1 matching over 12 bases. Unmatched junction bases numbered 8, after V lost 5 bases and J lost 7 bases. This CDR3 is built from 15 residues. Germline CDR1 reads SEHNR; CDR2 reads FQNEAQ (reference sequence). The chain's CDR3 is CASSPPGQGAGGYTF. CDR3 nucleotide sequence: TGTGCCAGCAGCCCACCGGGACAGGGGGCTGGTGGCTACACCTTC.

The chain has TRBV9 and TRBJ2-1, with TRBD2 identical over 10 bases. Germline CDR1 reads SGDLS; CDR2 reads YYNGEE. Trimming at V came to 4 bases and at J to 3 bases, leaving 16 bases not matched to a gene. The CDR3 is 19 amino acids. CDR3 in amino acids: CASSPGTSALPSHYNEQFF. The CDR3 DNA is TGTGCCAGCAGCCCCGGGACTAGCGCTCTTCCAAGCCACTACAATGAGCAGTTCTTC.

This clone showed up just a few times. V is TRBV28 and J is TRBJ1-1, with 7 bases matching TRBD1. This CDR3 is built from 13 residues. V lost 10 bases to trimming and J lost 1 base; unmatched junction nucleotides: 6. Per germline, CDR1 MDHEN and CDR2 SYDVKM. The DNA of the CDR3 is TGTGCCACCAAGGGGGACAGGAACACTGAAGCTTTCTTT. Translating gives CATKGDRNTEAFF.

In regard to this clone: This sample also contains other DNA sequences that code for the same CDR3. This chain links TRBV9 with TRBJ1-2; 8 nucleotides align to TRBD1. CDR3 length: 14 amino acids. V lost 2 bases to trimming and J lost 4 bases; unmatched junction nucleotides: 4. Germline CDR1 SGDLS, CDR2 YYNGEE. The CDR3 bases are TGTGCCAGCAGCGTGGGACAGGAGCCCTATGGCTACACCTTC. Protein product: CASSVGQEPYGYTF.

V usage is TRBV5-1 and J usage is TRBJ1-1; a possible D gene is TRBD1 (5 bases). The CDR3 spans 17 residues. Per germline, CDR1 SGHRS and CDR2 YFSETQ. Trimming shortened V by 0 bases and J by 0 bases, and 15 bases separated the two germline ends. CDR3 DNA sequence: TGCGCCAGCAGCTTGGGAGGGTCCGGGACCATGAACACTGAAGCTTTCTTT. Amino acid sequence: CASSLGGSGTMNTEAFF. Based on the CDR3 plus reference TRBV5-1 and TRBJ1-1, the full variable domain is KAGVTQTPRYLIKTRGQQVTLSCSPISGHRSVSWYQQTPGQGLQFLFEYFSETQRNKGNFPGRFSGRQFSNSRSEMNVSTLELGDSALYLCASSLGGSGTMNTEAFFGQGTRLTVV.

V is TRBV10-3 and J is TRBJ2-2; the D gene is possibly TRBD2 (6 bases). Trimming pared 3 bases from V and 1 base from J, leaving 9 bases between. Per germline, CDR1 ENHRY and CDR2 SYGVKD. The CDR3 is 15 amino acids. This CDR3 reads CAISDVSGNTGELFF. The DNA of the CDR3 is TGTGCCATCAGTGATGTTAGCGGGAACACCGGGGAGCTGTTTTTT.

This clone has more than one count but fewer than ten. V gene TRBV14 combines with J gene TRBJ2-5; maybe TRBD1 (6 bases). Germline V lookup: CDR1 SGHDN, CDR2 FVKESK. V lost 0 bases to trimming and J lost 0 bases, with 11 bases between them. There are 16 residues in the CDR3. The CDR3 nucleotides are TGTGCCAGCAGCCAAGATAGGACAGCGAACCAAGAGACCCAGTACTTC. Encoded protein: CASSQDRTANQETQYF.

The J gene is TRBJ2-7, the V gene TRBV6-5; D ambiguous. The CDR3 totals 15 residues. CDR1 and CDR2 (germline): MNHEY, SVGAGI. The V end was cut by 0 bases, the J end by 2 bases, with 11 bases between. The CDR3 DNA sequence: TGTGCCAGCAGTTACTCAGGCAGGAATACCTACGAGCAGTACTTC. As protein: CASSYSGRNTYEQYF.

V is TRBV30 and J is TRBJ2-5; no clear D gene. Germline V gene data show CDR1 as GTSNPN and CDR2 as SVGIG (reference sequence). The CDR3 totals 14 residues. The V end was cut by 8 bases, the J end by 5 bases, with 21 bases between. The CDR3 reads CARTDGLNGETQYF. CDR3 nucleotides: TGTGCCCGGACGGACGGGCTAAATGGGGAGACCCAGTACTTC.

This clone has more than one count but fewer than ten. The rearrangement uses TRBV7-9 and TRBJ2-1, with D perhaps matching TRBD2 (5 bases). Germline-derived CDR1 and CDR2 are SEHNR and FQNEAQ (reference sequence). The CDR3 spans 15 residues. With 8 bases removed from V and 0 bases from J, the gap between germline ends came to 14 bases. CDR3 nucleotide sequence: TGTGCCAGCTCCCCCCTCAGCGGCTCCTACAATGAGCAGTTCTTC. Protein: CASSPLSGSYNEQFF.